This T cell receptor (beta chain) comes out of a study of technical replicates of blood from a few donors. With V trimmed by 6 bases and J by 3 bases, 5 bases remained unmatched. Germline CDR1 SQVTM, CDR2 ANQGSEA. This CDR3 is built from 13 residues. Sequencing was performed with immunoSEQ multiplex PCR; in TCRdb, only in-frame clones are kept and a portion is missing. The table has more than 65,000 clones, approximately 96% seen once. The source is a human donor in good health. What was sequenced was T cells isolated from PBMCs. The chain carries TRBV29-1 and TRBJ1-3; 7 bases map to TRBD1. The CDR3 loop reads CSVETGNGNTIYF. CDR3 DNA sequence: TGCAGCGTCGAGACAGGGAATGGAAACACCATATATTTT.